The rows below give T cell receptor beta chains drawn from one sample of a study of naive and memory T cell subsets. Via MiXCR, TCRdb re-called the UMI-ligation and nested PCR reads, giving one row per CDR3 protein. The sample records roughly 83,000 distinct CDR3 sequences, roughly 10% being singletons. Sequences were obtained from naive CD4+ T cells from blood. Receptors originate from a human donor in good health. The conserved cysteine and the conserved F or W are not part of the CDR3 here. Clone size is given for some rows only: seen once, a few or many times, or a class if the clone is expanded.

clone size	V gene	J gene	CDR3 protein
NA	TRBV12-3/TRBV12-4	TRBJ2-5	ASSPKWETQY
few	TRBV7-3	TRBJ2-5	ASSLTGTGNQETQY
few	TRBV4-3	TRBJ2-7	ASSATSGGRYEQY
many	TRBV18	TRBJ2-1	ASCSPGTGINEQF
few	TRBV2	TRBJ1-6	ASMDRALSPLH
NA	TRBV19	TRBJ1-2	ASTGRDGYGYT
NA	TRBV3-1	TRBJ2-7	ASSQKGYEQY
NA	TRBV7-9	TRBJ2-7	ASSVRLAGESYEQY
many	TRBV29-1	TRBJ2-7	SVETGSSYEQY
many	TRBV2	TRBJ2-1	ASMTSANEQF
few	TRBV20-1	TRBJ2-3	SARAGAGADTQY
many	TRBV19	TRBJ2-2	ASKINREVTGELF
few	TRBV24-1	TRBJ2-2	ATSGPRGAGLVTGELF
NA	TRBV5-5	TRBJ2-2	ASSLWGSLLQGELF
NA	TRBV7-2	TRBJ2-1	ASSGPGRFYNEQF
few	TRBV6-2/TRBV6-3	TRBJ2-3	ASKGQPRLDTQY
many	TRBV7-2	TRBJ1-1	ASSLAPKGEAF
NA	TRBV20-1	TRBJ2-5	SARDPPRSETQY
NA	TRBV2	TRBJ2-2	ASSDVAFTNTGELF
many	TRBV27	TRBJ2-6	ASSWGQTGANVLT
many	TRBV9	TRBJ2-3	ASSVFEGGAADTQY
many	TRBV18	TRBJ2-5	ASCIQGSETQY
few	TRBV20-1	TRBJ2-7	SARVVTGGRYEQY
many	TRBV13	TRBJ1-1	ASSRTGDTEAF
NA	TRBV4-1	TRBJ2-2	ASSPAAEGNTGELF
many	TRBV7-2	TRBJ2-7	ASSLGGLQEQY
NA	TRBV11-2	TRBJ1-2	ASSHTGRNGYT
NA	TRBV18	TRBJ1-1	ASSPLLLQGGTEAF
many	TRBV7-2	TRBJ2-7	ASSSQGEYEQY
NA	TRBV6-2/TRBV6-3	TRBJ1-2	ASSWVASANYGYT
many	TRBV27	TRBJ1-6	ASSFGLDHSPLH
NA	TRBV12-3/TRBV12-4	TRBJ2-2	ASKLLAGVSTGELF
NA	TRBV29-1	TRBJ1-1	SVVRAGKNTGAF
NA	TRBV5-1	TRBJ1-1	ASSLVVSMNTEAF
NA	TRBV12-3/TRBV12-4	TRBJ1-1	ASSFGGTTDTEAF
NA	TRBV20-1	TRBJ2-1	SAITRGAYEQF
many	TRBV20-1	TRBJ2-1	SATPSGGFRYEQF
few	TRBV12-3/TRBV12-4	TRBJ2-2	ASSQTRTGELF
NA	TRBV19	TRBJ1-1	ASSIQVNTEAF
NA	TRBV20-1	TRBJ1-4	SAGQVNEKLF
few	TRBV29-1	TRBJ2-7	SVATGDTYEQY
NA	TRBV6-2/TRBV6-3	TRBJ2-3	ASGPRLSTDTQY
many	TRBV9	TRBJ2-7	ASSLHSGPSYEQY